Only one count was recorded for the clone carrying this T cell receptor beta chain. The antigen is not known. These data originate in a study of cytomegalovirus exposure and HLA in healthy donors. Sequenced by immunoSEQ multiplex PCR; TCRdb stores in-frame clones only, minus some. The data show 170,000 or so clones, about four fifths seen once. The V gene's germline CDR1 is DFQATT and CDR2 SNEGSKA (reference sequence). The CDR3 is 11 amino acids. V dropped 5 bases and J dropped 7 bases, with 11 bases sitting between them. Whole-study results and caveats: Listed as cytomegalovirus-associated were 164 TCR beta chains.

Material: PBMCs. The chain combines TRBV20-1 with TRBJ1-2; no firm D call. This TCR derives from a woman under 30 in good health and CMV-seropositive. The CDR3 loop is CSAPRGSGYTF. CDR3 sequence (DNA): TGCAGTGCTCCCCGTGGCTCTGGCTACACCTTC.